This T cell receptor beta chain emerged from a study of shared clonotypes between healthy human individuals. Trimming took 4 bases from V and 3 from J, leaving 17 bases between them. The CDR3 loop spans 16 amino acids. Looked up from germline, CDR1 is LGHNA and CDR2 is YSLEER. Here immunoSEQ multiplex PCR was the method, and the copy in TCRdb shows in-frame clones only, minus some. This table holds about 2.3 million clones, 85% to 95% found once. This TCR was sampled from a man aged 18 to 30 in good health. Some clones in this sample may be carry-over from other donors' samples. Sequencing was carried out using naive CD4+ T cells from PBMCs. As for subset: CD45RA+ positively selected. The chain couples TRBV4-3 to TRBJ2-3; maybe TRBD2 (5 bases). CDR3 in amino acids: CASSRKITPGTDTQYF. The CDR3, as DNA: TGCGCCAGCAGCCGAAAGATAACACCGGGAACAGATACGCAGTATTTT.